The 15 T cell receptor beta chains below all came from one sample that was sequenced in a study of T cells in Graves' hyperthyroidism and ophthalmopathy. What was amplified from RNA transcripts were TCR beta CDR3 regions. HTBI primers drove first-round RT-PCR of the TCR CDR3. Each CDR3 protein gets one entry after TCRdb re-called the multiplex PCR reads with MiXCR. The sample yields some 400,000 distinct CDR3 sequences, over 11% seen once. Sequenced input: blood. The receptors originated from a woman aged 55 to 70 with Graves' hyperthyroidism.

This sequence joins TRBV6-1 and TRBJ2-1, with 13 bases lining up with TRBD2. V was pared by 7 bases and J by 12 bases, with 21 bases of the junction left unmatched. Germline assignment: CDR1 MNHNS and CDR2 SASEGT. The CDR3 sequence is 18 residues long. CDR3 nucleotide sequence: TGTGCCAGCATTCGAAGGGGGGGCGGACTAGCGGGGGTTTTAGGGCAGTTCTTC. It specifies CASIRRGGGLAGVLGQFF.

J is TRBJ1-3 and V is TRBV10-3; D is unclear. The CDR3 consists of 15 residues. The V gene's germline CDR1 is ENHRY and CDR2 SYGVKD. The V end lost 3 bases, the J end lost 1 base, and 10 bases lay between the germline ends. CDR3 in DNA: TGTGCCATCAGTGACGGCGTTTCATCTGGAAACACCATATATTTT. Protein: CAISDGVSSGNTIYF.

This clonotype has only a few counts. This chain joins TRBV11-3 and TRBJ2-3, with no clear D. The CDR3 covers 18 residues. Germline V CDR1 and CDR2: SGHNT, YENEEA. Trimming removed 0 bases at V and 0 bases at J, with 16 bases between. Here the CDR3 DNA reads TGTGCCAGCAGCTTAGACAAAATTTTCCGAACTAGCACAGATACGCAGTATTTT. Translated, it gives CASSLDKIFRTSTDTQYF.

This clonotype has more than one count but fewer than ten. The chain uses TRBV5-1 and TRBJ2-1; 10 nucleotides line up with TRBD1. V was clipped by 4 bases and J by 4 bases; unmatched bases: 5. This CDR3 spans 15 amino acids. Germline CDR1 and CDR2: SGHRS and YFSETQ. CDR3 DNA sequence: TGCGCCAGCAGCCCGGGACAGGGGCTATACAATGAGCAGTTCTTC. Translated, it gives CASSPGQGLYNEQFF.

There are many counts of this clonotype. The chain is built from TRBV7-9 and TRBJ2-5; unclear D gene. Germline V gene sequence: CDR1 SEHNR, CDR2 FQNEAQ (reference sequence). This CDR3 region has 15 residues. The V gene lost 6 bases and the J gene lost 4 bases, with 18 bases spanning the gap. The CDR3, as DNA: TGTGCCAGCAGACGAAGCGCGAGTGCTGGAGAGACCCAGTACTTC. Its translation: CASRRSASAGETQYF. Filled out from reference TRBV7-9 and TRBJ2-5, the complete variable domain reads DTGVSQNPRHKITKRGQNVTFRCDPISEHNRLYWYRQTLGQGPEFLTYFQNEAQLEKSRLLSDRFSAERPKGSFSTLEIQRTEQGDSAMYLCASRRSASAGETQYFGPGTRLLVL.

This clonotype has at least ten counts. The chain links TRBV12-3 or TRBV12-4 to TRBJ2-7; 7 bases align to TRBD2. V was pared by 7 bases and J by 3 bases, with 9 bases of the junction left unmatched. The CDR3 has 14 amino acids. CDR3 in amino acids: CASTPGGGLYEQYF. The CDR3 bases are TGTGCCAGCACCCCGGGAGGAGGTCTCTACGAGCAGTACTTC.

This clonotype has a count of ten or more. This sequence joins TRBV27 and TRBJ2-7; D possibly uses TRBD1 or TRBD2 (6 bases each). The CDR3 has 15 amino acids. Germline V gives CDR1 MNHEY, CDR2 SMNVEV (reference sequence). Deletions cut 6 bases from V and 6 bases from J, with 21 bases between. The CDR3 sequence: CASRSPGGGTSEQYF. The CDR3 DNA is TGTGCCAGCAGATCACCCGGAGGGGGGACGAGCGAGCAGTACTTC.

The CDR3 bases are TGTGCCACCAGCTCGGGACCCCGGAACACTGAAGCTTTCTTT. It is translated as CATSSGPRNTEAFF. The rearrangement links TRBV24-1 to TRBJ1-1; D perhaps matches TRBD1 (5 bases). V dropped 7 bases and J dropped 1 base, with 12 bases sitting between them. The germline gives CDR1 KGHDR, CDR2 SFDVKD. This CDR3 comprises 14 residues.

V gene TRBV9 combines with J gene TRBJ1-2; D is perhaps TRBD1 (5 bases). Germline CDR1 is SGDLS and CDR2 is YYNGEE. The CDR3 consists of 12 residues. V gave up 5 bases and J gave up 7 bases, with 12 bases separating them. CDR3 sequence: CASRRDEGGYTF. In nucleotides, the CDR3 is TGTGCCAGCAGAAGGGACGAGGGTGGCTACACCTTC. Looking up the rest from reference TRBV9 and TRBJ1-2 gives the full variable domain: DSGVTQTPKHLITATGQRVTLRCSPRSGDLSVYWYQQSLDQGLQFLIQYYNGEERAKGNILERFSAQQFPDLHSELNLSSLELGDSALYFCASRRDEGGYTFGSGTRLTVV.

This clonotype was picked up many times. The V and J genes are TRBV6-6 and TRBJ2-7, with TRBD2 matching over 8 bases. J was trimmed by 5 bases and V by 0 bases; bases with no gene match: 9. The germline V gene encodes CDR1 MNHNY and CDR2 SVGAGI (reference sequence). There are 16 residues in the CDR3. In DNA, the CDR3 is TGTGCCAGCAGTTACTCGAGTTCGCGGGAGGCACACGAGCAGTACTTC. As protein: CASSYSSSREAHEQYF.

Comment on this clonotype: A much larger clone lies one base from this, so it may be a read error. The chain has TRBV11-2 and TRBJ2-1, with 10 nucleotides matching TRBD2. Trimming cost V 1 base and J 8 bases; bases outside gene matches: 11. There are 17 residues in the CDR3. Per the germline V gene, CDR1 is SGHAT and CDR2 is FQNNGV. The DNA for the CDR3 is TGTGCCAGCAGCTTAGGTCTGATAGCGGGAGGAATTCATGAGCAGTTCTTC. It is translated as CASSLGLIAGGIHEQFF.

The V call is TRBV7-9, the J call TRBJ2-3, with 12 nucleotides matching TRBD2. The length of the CDR3 is 13 residues. V dropped 4 bases and J dropped 14; count of bases not matched to a gene: 7. The germline V gene encodes CDR1 SEHNR and CDR2 FQNEAQ (reference sequence). The CDR3 loop reads CASSSTSGSRGYF. DNA of the CDR3: TGTGCCAGCAGCTCGACTAGCGGGAGTAGAGGGTATTTT.

This clonotype has ten or more counts. The chain joins TRBV12-3 or TRBV12-4 to TRBJ1-1, with a weak D call TRBD1 (5 bases). The CDR3 runs 13 residues. V was pared by 6 bases and J by 4 bases, with 12 bases between. CDR3 in amino acids: CASRQAGSTEAFF. CDR3 DNA sequence: TGTGCCAGCAGACAGGCGGGGAGCACTGAAGCTTTCTTT.

This clonotype showed up many times. The rearrangement uses TRBV30 and TRBJ1-3; 7 bases are shared with TRBD1. Germline trimming cut 3 bases from V and 4 bases from J; bases unmatched to any gene: 6. The CDR3 loop spans 14 amino acids. Germline-derived CDR1 and CDR2 are GTSNPN and SVGIG (reference sequence). The DNA of the CDR3 is TGTGCCTGGAGCCGACAGGGATCAGGAAACACCATATATTTT. This codes for CAWSRQGSGNTIYF.

This clonotype was observed many times. This chain uses TRBV11-2 with TRBJ2-1; TRBD2 agrees at 7 bases. The CDR3 consists of 16 residues. Germline values: CDR1 SGHAT, CDR2 FQNNGV. Trimming removed 6 bases from V and 3 bases from J; junction bases left unmatched: 11. This CDR3 is CASSPLAAPLYNEQFF. Here the CDR3 DNA reads TGTGCCAGCAGTCCTCTAGCGGCGCCCCTCTACAATGAGCAGTTCTTC.